This TCR beta chain stems from a study of blood T cell repertoires in COVID-19. The wider study: Samples taken during acute and convalescent COVID-19 were collected in the United States, Italy and Spain. Nucleic acid was either cDNA or gDNA, and it came from T cells, B-cell-depleted T cells, or PBMCs.

The CDR3 runs 15 residues. Germline V gene sequence: CDR1 MNHNS, CDR2 SASEGT. V lost 2 bases and J 4 bases, leaving 12 bases between the germline ends. In the original processing: For nucleated cells, counts were estimated from reference gene primer amplification. Repertoires were generated with immunoSEQ multiplex PCR, while TCRdb's copy carries only in-frame clones and drops some. That table furnishes V, J and clone size, whereas the DNA furnished D and trimming. The repertoire consists of over 70,000 clones, with 86% occurring once and the leading ten covering over 15%. Material: peripheral blood. The clonotype originates from a human donor in a cohort sampled during active COVID-19. The chain has TRBV6-1 and TRBJ2-1; TRBD1 is a possible D gene (5 bases). CDR3 protein: CASSELGRLYNEQFF. The CDR3 DNA follows: TGTGCCAGCAGTGAATTGGGGCGGCTTTACAATGAGCAGTTCTTC.